Below, one T cell receptor (beta chain) is given with its context. The count of this clone is one. The specificity of this receptor is unknown. No per-base quality is available; no much larger clone lies one base away. The entry originates in a study of CD8+ T cells in alopecia areata (dated by TCRdb to between 2017 and 2018). In the study overall: The treated patients, all with moderate-to-severe alopecia areata, were enrolled in an open-label pilot trial of oral tofacitinib given at 5 to 10 mg twice daily. Patients received tofacitinib for 6 to 18 months and were then followed off drug for 6 months to check for delayed response and recurrence. For the treated patients, the SALT score, which quantifies what percentage of scalp surface area is affected, served as the measure of disease severity. The study used high-throughput TCRbeta sequencing to examine T cell clonal expansion in alopecia areata, in both the C3H/HeJ mouse model and human patients. Scalp tissue and sorted CD4+ and CD8+ peripheral blood T cells from patchy and totalis/universalis alopecia areata patients and from healthy controls were covered by human TCRbeta sequencing. Biopsies were taken from tofacitinib-treated patients at baseline and again at 4 and 24 weeks into treatment, and several of those patients also had a later scalp biopsy. Clonality in the scalp was compared among normal scalp (n=4), patchy alopecia areata scalp (n=8), and alopecia totalis/universalis scalp (n=8). RNA was obtained with the PAXgene miRNA kit for fixed scalp, the miRNeasy kit for PBMCs, and the RNeasy kit for mouse skin. TCRbeta CDR3 regions were amplified by immunoSEQ multiplex PCR using 35 Vbeta forward and 13 Jbeta reverse primers. Broader findings and caveats from the paper: Shared TCR sequences between patients were less evident than in mice, which may be partly attributable to HLA diversity in the patient population. Because the treated cohort was small and had just a single nonresponder, larger studies are needed to establish links between baseline CD8+ expansion and response. Many expanded lesional clones were found to persist in scalp and blood during tofacitinib treatment, and relapse after treatment cessation may be partly explained by this persistence. Scalp TCR repertoire analysis is complicated because resident alphabeta T cells in normal human skin are also sequenced, whereas mouse skin is dominated by gammadelta T cells. Lesional scalp, especially in alopecia totalis/universalis, showed higher clonality and more expanded CD8+ clones than normal scalp, suggesting antigenic drive. With tofacitinib, both scalp clonality and the number of expanded CD8+ clones among the top 100 scalp clones went down significantly.

The time point label of this sample denotes: 4 weeks on oral tofacitinib. This specimen's treatment or condition label, interpreted: oral pan-JAK inhibitor, 5-10 mg twice daily. Lesional scalp punch biopsies and peripheral blood were collected from alopecia areata patients. Human scalp biopsies were immediately fixed in PAXgene tissue containers. A distance of 5 bases separates the germline ends of V and J, which lose 2 bases and 7 bases respectively. Its CDR3 holds 11 amino acids, cysteine through phenylalanine. The retained sequence is limited to the CDR3, 33 bases, with the frame set at the first base. The CDR1 and CDR2 encoded by the germline V gene (reference sequence) are GTSNPN and SVGIG. Library method: the immunoSEQ multiplex PCR assay. RNA was extracted from all samples and reverse transcribed into cDNA, which served as template for TCR sequencing. SuperScript III was used for first-strand cDNA synthesis, primed with a 2:1 mix of oligo-dT and random hexamers. A synthetic immune receptor repertoire was used to assess amplification bias, and residual bias was removed computationally. Regarding the original processing steps: After raw reads were preprocessed to remove errors, the CDR3 was defined following IMGT conventions as running from the conserved cysteine to phenylalanine. Clonality was computed by normalizing Shannon entropy by log2 of the number of productive unique TCRs and subtracting the result from 1. Whether scalp clones were CD4 or CD8 was inferred by matching scalp TCRbeta sequences against CD4 and CD8 repertoires sorted from blood. TCRdb provides this immuneACCESS table in a form limited to in-frame rearrangements. Some clones are lacking; in checked studies, under half of them reflect an unresolved V gene, and why the rest are absent is not known. V and J calls and clone size are as listed in that table; D and trimming were resolved from the DNA. This sample holds roughly 5,100 clones; about 91% were observed only once. In total, the top ten clones hold around 21% of the sample.

This clonotype originated in a human donor with alopecia areata. The starting material was skin, obtained at week 4, from a patient treated with tofacitinib. In this chain, TRBV30 is recombined with TRBJ2-2, with no D gene named confidently. The CDR3 here reads CAWSLGGELFF. The DNA sequence is given as TGTGCCTGGAGTCTTGGCGGGGAGCTGTTTTTT. With all but the CDR3 taken from the reference TRBV30 and TRBJ2-2 genes, the full variable domain is: SQTIHQWPATLVQPVGSPLSLECTVEGTSNPNLYWYRQAAGRGLQLLFYSVGIGQISSEVPQNLSASRPQDRQFILSSKKLLLSDSGFYLCAWSLGGELFFGEGSRLTVL.